The rows below give T cell receptor beta chains drawn from one sample of a study of blood T cell repertoires in COVID-19. Sequenced by immunoSEQ multiplex PCR; TCRdb stores in-frame clones only, minus some. The table shows under 55,000 clones, with 70% to 90% occurring only once. Material: peripheral blood. The receptors stem from a woman at least 80 years old with acute or convalescent COVID-19. The CDR3 runs from the conserved cysteine through the conserved F or W. A D gene is named only where the DNA matches it firmly. Clone size is not always given. Where it is, it says once, few, many or a class for expanded clones.

v_call,cdr3_length,d_call,j_call,clone_size,cdr3_nt,cdr3_aa
TRBV14,20,TRBD2,TRBJ2-1,.,TGTGCCAGCAGCCAACAGGGGTGGGGACTAGCGGGAGAGAGTAACAATGAGCAGTTCTTC,CASSQQGWGLAGESNNEQFF
TRBV5-5,14,.,TRBJ2-1,.,TGTGCCAGCAGCTTGGGCAGTACCTACAATGAGCAGTTCTTC,CASSLGSTYNEQFF
TRBV6-1,16,TRBD2,TRBJ2-2,.,TGTGCCAGCAGTGGAGGGACTAGAGGAAACACCGGGGAGCTGTTTTTT,CASSGGTRGNTGELFF
TRBV5-8,14,TRBD1,TRBJ1-5,.,TGTGCCAGCAGCTTTCCTACAGGGGGTCAGCCCCAGCATTTT,CASSFPTGGQPQHF
TRBV19,14,.,TRBJ1-1,.,TGTGCCAGTAGTATCTGGCGACAGAACACTGAAGCTTTCTTT,CASSIWRQNTEAFF
TRBV5-8,16,TRBD2,TRBJ2-1,.,TGTGCCAGCAGCCCCTGGACTAGCGGAGCTTACAATGAGCAGTTCTTC,CASSPWTSGAYNEQFF
TRBV24-1,17,.,TRBJ2-2,.,TGTGCCACCAGTGATCTCGACAGCCCAACGAACACCGGGGAGCTGTTTTTT,CATSDLDSPTNTGELFF
TRBV7-9,13,TRBD1,TRBJ1-1,.,TGTGCCAGCAGCGGATCAGGGGGGACTGAAGCTTTCTTT,CASSGSGGTEAFF
TRBV3-1/TRBV3-2,14,TRBD1,TRBJ2-2,.,TGTGCCAGCAGCCAAGCACAGGGGATCGGGGAGCTGTTTTTT,CASSQAQGIGELFF
TRBV7-2,15,TRBD2,TRBJ2-7,.,TGTGCCAGCAGCTTAGGACCAGCGGGATTCAACGAGCAGTACTTC,CASSLGPAGFNEQYF
TRBV7-2,14,TRBD1,TRBJ1-2,.,TGTGCCAGCAGCCGGACAGGGCGGGACTATGGCTACATCTTC,CASSRTGRDYGYIF
TRBV16,15,TRBD1,TRBJ2-1,.,TGTGCCAGCAGACTAACAGGGGGGACCTACAATGAGCAGTTCTTC,CASRLTGGTYNEQFF
TRBV5-6,15,.,TRBJ2-4,.,TGTGCCAGCAGCCTCACAGGGAGCGTAGGAAACATTCAGTACTTC,CASSLTGSVGNIQYF
TRBV4-1,15,.,TRBJ1-1,.,TGCGCCAGCAGCCACCCGGACAGCTTGAACACTGAAGCTTTCTTT,CASSHPDSLNTEAFF
TRBV5-1,14,.,TRBJ2-7,.,TGCGCCAGCAGCTTGCTGTCAGGGGCAGTAGAGCAGTACTTC,CASSLLSGAVEQYF
TRBV19,14,TRBD2,TRBJ2-7,.,TGTGCCAGTAGTAAACTAGCGGGAGATGACGAGCAGTACTTC,CASSKLAGDDEQYF
TRBV6-5,15,TRBD1,TRBJ1-4,once,TGTGCCAGCACTCTGACAGGGAAAATAGATGAAAAACTGTTTTTT,CASTLTGKIDEKLFF
TRBV3-1/TRBV3-2,17,.,TRBJ2-1,.,TGTGCCAGCAGCCTCCAAGGGGTGTTAGGGCAGGGAAATGAGCAGTTCTTC,CASSLQGVLGQGNEQFF
TRBV30,19,TRBD2,TRBJ2-5,.,TGTGCCTGGAGTGTAGCCCGACTAGCGTCTGCGGTGGGCTGGGAGACCCAGTACTTC,CAWSVARLASAVGWETQYF
TRBV25-1,13,.,TRBJ1-2,.,TGTGCCAGCAGTGAATTCCTCAGGGGAGGCTACACCTTC,CASSEFLRGGYTF
TRBV11-3,16,TRBD1,TRBJ2-2,.,TGTGCCAGCAGCTTTAAAACGGGACAGATAACCGGGGAGCTGTTTTTT,CASSFKTGQITGELFF
TRBV30,13,TRBD1,TRBJ1-2,.,TGTGCCTGGAGTGTACAGGGGTCCTATGGCTACACCTTC,CAWSVQGSYGYTF
TRBV19,14,TRBD1,TRBJ1-1,once,TGTGCCAGTAGTACCCCGGGACAGGGGACTGAAGCTTTCTTT,CASSTPGQGTEAFF
TRBV21-1,17,.,TRBJ2-5,.,TGTGCCAGCAGCAAAGCGCAAAGGACTAGCGTACAAGAGACCCAGTACTTC,CASSKAQRTSVQETQYF
TRBV5-1,15,.,TRBJ1-5,.,TGCGCCAGCAGCTTGGTACCAGGTGGCAATCAGCCCCAGCATTTT,CASSLVPGGNQPQHF
TRBV7-2,14,.,TRBJ2-3,.,TGTGCCAGCAGCCCGCGGACAGTGCGGGATACGCAGTATTTT,CASSPRTVRDTQYF
TRBV3-1/TRBV3-2,13,TRBD1,TRBJ2-1,.,TGTGCCAGTTCCCGGGACAGGGCCCATGAGCAGTTCTTC,CASSRDRAHEQFF
TRBV18,16,TRBD1,TRBJ1-5,.,TGTGCCAGCTCATCTACCGGGACAGGCGGCAATCAGCCCCAGCATTTT,CASSSTGTGGNQPQHF
TRBV28,13,.,TRBJ2-5,.,TGTGCCAGCAGGATTAGCGGAAGAGAGACCCAGTACTTC,CASRISGRETQYF
TRBV27,16,.,TRBJ1-2,.,TGTGCCAGCTCAAATCTAGCCCTTGGGGTCTCCTATGGCTACACCTTC,CASSNLALGVSYGYTF
TRBV19,17,TRBD2,TRBJ2-1,.,TGTGCCAGTAGTATGGCGGCTAGCGGAGCCTCCTACAATGAGCAGTTCTTC,CASSMAASGASYNEQFF
TRBV5-6,13,TRBD1,TRBJ1-1,.,TGTGCCAGCAGCTTGGGACAGGGGGCTGAAGCTTTCTTT,CASSLGQGAEAFF
TRBV5-3,15,.,TRBJ2-1,.,TGTGCCAGAAGCTTGGACTTCCTCTCCTACAATGAGCAGTTCTTC,CARSLDFLSYNEQFF
TRBV25-1,13,.,TRBJ1-1,.,TGTGCCAGCAGGGGACTCGGTACCACTGAAGCTTTCTTT,CASRGLGTTEAFF
TRBV11-2,13,.,TRBJ2-5,.,TGTGCCAGCAGCTTCGGGAGACAAGAGACCCAGTACTTC,CASSFGRQETQYF
TRBV19,15,TRBD1,TRBJ2-2,once,TGTGCCAGTAGTCCGGGACAGATGGGTACCGGGGAGCTGTTTTTT,CASSPGQMGTGELFF
TRBV19,16,.,TRBJ2-3,.,TGTGCCAGTAGTATAGATGTTCTGACAGTCACAGATACGCAGTATTTT,CASSIDVLTVTDTQYF
TRBV21-1,15,.,TRBJ1-2,few,TGTGCCAGCAGCGCCCGGGACAGGGTTTCTCATGGCTACACCTTC,CASSARDRVSHGYTF
TRBV6-5,10,.,TRBJ1-3,.,TGTGCCAGCATGGGGCGTTCGGGCTATTTT,CASMGRSGYF
TRBV18,16,TRBD2,TRBJ2-1,.,TGTGCCAGCTCACCTCCGGGACTAGCGGGAGAGCGGGAGCAGTTCTTC,CASSPPGLAGEREQFF
TRBV7-6,17,TRBD1,TRBJ2-1,.,TGTGCCAGCAGCTTACAAGTGTGGACAGGGGAGGTCAATGAGCAGTTCTTC,CASSLQVWTGEVNEQFF
TRBV18,13,TRBD1,TRBJ1-2,.,TGTGCCAGCTCACCGGACAGGGGATATGGCTACACCTTC,CASSPDRGYGYTF
TRBV4-1,15,.,TRBJ2-1,.,TGCGCCAGCAGCCAAGAGAGGTTCTCCTACAATGAGCAGTTCTTC,CASSQERFSYNEQFF
TRBV15,14,.,TRBJ2-1,.,TGTGCCACCAGCAGAGGATCGAGCTCCAATGAGCAGTTCTTC,CATSRGSSSNEQFF